At least ten counts were recorded for the clone carrying this T cell receptor (beta chain). This specimen comes from a study of regulatory T cells in long-lasting Graves disease. Time point here: persistent/refractory GD, antithyroid drugs over 5 years with positive TRAb. Preparation of the TCR library used RNA extracted from PBMCs. TCR beta libraries were built with iRepertoire HTBI primers and Arm-PCR of CDR3 regions. TCRdb ran MiXCR on the multiplex PCR reads and lists one entry per CDR3 protein. The sample shows about 460,000 distinct CDR3 sequences, under 25% of them seen only once. V lost 0 bases, J lost 7 bases, and 8 bases lay in between. Looked up from germline, CDR1 is KGHDR and CDR2 is SFDVKD. CDR3 length equals 13 residues.

The clonotype was recovered from a female donor with Graves disease. The sequencing used peripheral blood mononuclear cells (PBMCs), collected when the disease was refractory, from a patient treated with antithyroid drugs. The J gene is TRBJ1-1, the V gene TRBV24-1, with unresolved D. This chain's CDR3 is CATSDLSGVEAFF. In DNA form, the CDR3 reads TGTGCCACCAGTGATTTGAGTGGGGTTGAAGCTTTCTTT.